This T cell receptor beta chain was sequenced during a study of blood T cell repertoires in COVID-19. Study-level background: Spain, Italy and the United States supplied samples that represented acute and convalescent COVID-19. T cells, B-cell-depleted T cells, or PBMCs provided the cDNA or gDNA that served as material.

In the original workflow: Researchers report that nucleated cell counts were estimated from reference gene primer amplification. The data were produced by immunoSEQ multiplex PCR, yet TCRdb's version contains in-frame clones alone and is incomplete. The V and J calls and the clone size are those of that table, but D and trimming were determined from the DNA. The data hold about 330,000 clones, with roughly 89% observed a single time. V was clipped by 7 bases and J by 3 bases; unmatched bases: 19. CDR3 size: 18 residues. Germline V gene lookup returns CDR1 SGHVS and CDR2 FQNEAQ. The TCR sequence derives from a young man with COVID-19, enrolled during active disease. Sequenced sample: peripheral blood. This rearrangement joins TRBV7-8 to TRBJ2-7; 9 bases are shared with TRBD2. CDR3 amino acids: CASTPGTSSYTGGYEQYF. DNA for the CDR3: TGTGCCAGCACCCCCGGGACTAGCAGCTATACTGGGGGCTACGAGCAGTACTTC.